This TCR beta chain was found in a study of T cell responses to AZD1222 COVID-19 vaccine. Study conclusions and caveats: Spike-spanning, vaccine-associated CD4 TCRs were dominant at 160-218 and 743-854. Clonal diversity was possibly underestimated, and white British individuals and females predominated among donors. Repertoire sampling occurred only after the peak T cell response.

Trimming pared 5 bases from V and 4 bases from J, leaving 9 bases between. CDR3 length: 12 residues. CDR1 and CDR2 from the germline V gene are SGHKS and YYEKEE (reference sequence). The protocol was immunoSEQ multiplex PCR, while the TCRdb copy is restricted to in-frame clones and leaves out a portion. The sample shows 40,000 to 45,000 clones, around 80% of them seen only once. This clone was observed a single time. Its antigen remains unidentified. This TCR came from an adult who received the MenACWY meningococcal vaccine as a control. The rearrangement links TRBV5-5 to TRBJ1-1; D ambiguous. Sequenced material: peripheral blood, taken 28 days after the second dose of the MenACWY control vaccine. The CDR3 DNA is TGTGCCAGCAGTTGGGTGGGCACTGAAGCTTTCTTT. It specifies CASSWVGTEAFF.